A selection of T cell receptor beta chains follows, all from one sample in a study of blood T cell repertoires in COVID-19. Repertoires were generated with immunoSEQ multiplex PCR, while TCRdb's copy carries only in-frame clones and drops some. The sample has around 80,000 clones, about 70% seen once. The material sequenced was peripheral blood. These receptors originate from a man aged 45-65 years with active or convalescent COVID-19. Each CDR3 is given with its conserved first and last residue. A D gene is named only where the DNA matches it firmly. Rows may omit the clone size; those that give it use once, few, many or a size class.

J gene | D gene | clone size | V gene | CDR3 protein | CDR3 DNA
TRBJ2-1 | TRBD1 | - | TRBV5-1 | CASSPDRAWQFF | TGCGCCAGCAGCCCGGACAGGGCATGGCAGTTCTTC
TRBJ1-5 | - | - | TRBV6-2/TRBV6-3 | CASSYTGNQPQHF | TGTGCCAGCAGTTACACAGGGAATCAGCCCCAGCATTTT
TRBJ2-4 | TRBD1 | - | TRBV29-1 | CSPGTGRAKNIQYF | TGCAGCCCGGGGACAGGGAGGGCCAAAAACATTCAGTACTTC
TRBJ2-6 | - | - | TRBV5-6 | CASSSYYRDAGANVLTF | TGTGCCAGCAGCTCGTATTACAGGGACGCGGGGGCCAACGTCCTGACTTTC
TRBJ2-5 | - | - | TRBV10-2 | CASSDQGTGFGQETQYF | TGCGCCAGCAGTGATCAGGGGACGGGGTTCGGCCAAGAGACCCAGTACTTC
TRBJ2-5 | TRBD1 | - | TRBV24-1 | CATSDSGTVETQYF | TGTGCCACCAGTGATTCCGGGACAGTTGAGACCCAGTACTTC
TRBJ2-3 | TRBD1 | - | TRBV11-3 | CASSRRQGPSTDTQYF | TGTGCCAGCAGCCGACGACAGGGGCCAAGCACAGATACGCAGTATTTT
TRBJ2-1 | TRBD2 | - | TRBV9 | CASSVTLGPGGNEQFF | TGTGCCAGCAGCGTCACCTTGGGGCCGGGGGGGAATGAGCAGTTCTTC
TRBJ2-1 | - | once | TRBV11-2 | CASSPRAESSYNEQFF | TGTGCCAGCAGCCCCAGGGCGGAGAGCTCCTACAATGAGCAGTTCTTC
TRBJ2-5 | - | - | TRBV5-6 | CASSLNAGKETQYF | TGTGCCAGCAGCTTGAATGCAGGGAAAGAGACCCAGTACTTC
TRBJ2-5 | TRBD2 | - | TRBV4-2 | CASSHSPSGGETQYF | TGTGCCAGCAGCCATTCGCCTAGCGGGGGGGAGACCCAGTACTTC
TRBJ1-1 | - | few | TRBV5-1 | CASSLVGENTEAFF | TGCGCCAGCAGCTTGGTCGGGGAGAACACTGAAGCTTTCTTT
TRBJ2-5 | - | - | TRBV9 | CASSVGQGGETQYF | TGTGCCAGCAGCGTAGGACAGGGAGGAGAGACCCAGTACTTC
TRBJ2-1 | TRBD2 | - | TRBV6-4 | CASSRSGGYNEQFF | TGTGCCAGCAGTCGTAGCGGGGGGTACAATGAGCAGTTCTTC
TRBJ1-3 | TRBD1 | - | TRBV10-3 | CAISESQGENTIYF | TGTGCCATCAGTGAGTCACAGGGGGAAAACACCATATATTTT
TRBJ2-1 | TRBD1 | - | TRBV30 | CASEPGQGVSNEQFF | TGTGCCAGTGAACCGGGACAGGGAGTTAGCAATGAGCAGTTCTTC
TRBJ2-2 | TRBD2 | few | TRBV10-1 | CASSEGLAGTGELFF | TGCGCCAGCAGTGAGGGACTAGCGGGGACCGGGGAGCTGTTTTTT
TRBJ1-2 | TRBD1 | - | TRBV15 | CATSRDVTGESYTF | TGTGCCACCAGCAGAGACGTGACAGGGGAGAGCTACACCTTC
TRBJ2-1 | - | - | TRBV21-1 | CASSLTTRQYNEQFF | TGTGCCAGCAGCTTAACGACTAGACAATACAATGAGCAGTTCTTC
TRBJ2-7 | - | - | TRBV28 | CASSLWAQPTGEQYF | TGTGCCAGCAGTTTATGGGCGCAGCCAACGGGGGAGCAGTACTTC
TRBJ2-5 | TRBD1 | - | TRBV5-1 | CASSPRDRGQGETQYF | TGCGCCAGCAGCCCCCGGGACAGGGGGCAGGGAGAGACCCAGTACTTC
TRBJ2-5 | - | once | TRBV27 | CANPLGGSQETQYF | TGTGCCAACCCCCTGGGGGGTAGCCAAGAGACCCAGTACTTC
TRBJ1-6 | - | few | TRBV7-6 | CASSLLQGTNSPLHF | TGTGCCAGCAGCTTACTCCAGGGGACAAATTCACCCCTCCACTTT
TRBJ1-1 | - | - | TRBV21-1 | CASSKDGDTEAFF | TGTGCCAGCAGCAAAGACGGGGACACTGAAGCTTTCTTT
TRBJ2-3 | TRBD2 | once | TRBV7-6 | CASSESGGSTDTQYF | TGTGCCAGCAGCGAGTCGGGGGGAAGCACAGATACGCAGTATTTT
TRBJ2-5 | - | few | TRBV10-3 | CAISESGSQGETQYF | TGTGCCATCAGTGAGTCCGGGAGTCAGGGAGAGACCCAGTACTTC